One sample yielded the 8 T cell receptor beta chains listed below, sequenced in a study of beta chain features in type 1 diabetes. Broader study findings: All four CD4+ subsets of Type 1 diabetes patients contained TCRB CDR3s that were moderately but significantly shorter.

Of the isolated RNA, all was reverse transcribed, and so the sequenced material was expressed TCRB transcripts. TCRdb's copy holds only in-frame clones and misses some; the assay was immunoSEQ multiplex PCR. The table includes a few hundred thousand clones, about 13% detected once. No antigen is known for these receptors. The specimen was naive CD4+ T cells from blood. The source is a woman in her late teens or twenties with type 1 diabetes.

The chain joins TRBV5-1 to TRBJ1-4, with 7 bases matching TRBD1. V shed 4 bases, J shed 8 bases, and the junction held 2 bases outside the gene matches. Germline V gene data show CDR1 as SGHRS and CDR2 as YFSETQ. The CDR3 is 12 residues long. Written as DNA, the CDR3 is TGCGCCAGCAGCACGACAGGGGAAAAACTGTTTTTT. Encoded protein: CASSTTGEKLFF.

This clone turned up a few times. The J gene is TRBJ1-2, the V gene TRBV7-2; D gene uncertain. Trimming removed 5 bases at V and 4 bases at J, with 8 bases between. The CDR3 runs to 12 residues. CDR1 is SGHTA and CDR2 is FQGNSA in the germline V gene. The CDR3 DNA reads TGTGCCAGCAGCCCTAGCACCTATGGCTACACCTTC. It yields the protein CASSPSTYGYTF.

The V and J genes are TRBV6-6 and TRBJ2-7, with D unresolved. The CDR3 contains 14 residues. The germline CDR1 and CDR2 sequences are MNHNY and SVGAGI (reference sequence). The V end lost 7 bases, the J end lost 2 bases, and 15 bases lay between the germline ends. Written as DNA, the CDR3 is TGTGCCAGCAATAACGACTGGAGCCCCTACGAGCAGTACTTC. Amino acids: CASNNDWSPYEQYF.

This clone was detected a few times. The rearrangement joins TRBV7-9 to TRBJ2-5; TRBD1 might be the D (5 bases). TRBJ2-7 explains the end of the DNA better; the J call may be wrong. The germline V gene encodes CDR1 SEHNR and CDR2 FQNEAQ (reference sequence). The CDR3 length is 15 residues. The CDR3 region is CASSLGAVRVNEQYF. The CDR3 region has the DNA TGTGCCAGCAGCCTTGGTGCTGTCAGGGTTAACGAGCAGTACTTC.

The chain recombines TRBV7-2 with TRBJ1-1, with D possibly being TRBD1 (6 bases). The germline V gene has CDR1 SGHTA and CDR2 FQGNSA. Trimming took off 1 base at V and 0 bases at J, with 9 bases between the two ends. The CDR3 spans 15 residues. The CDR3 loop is CASSLEWTVNTEAFF. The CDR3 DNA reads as TGTGCCAGCAGCTTAGAATGGACAGTGAACACTGAAGCTTTCTTT.

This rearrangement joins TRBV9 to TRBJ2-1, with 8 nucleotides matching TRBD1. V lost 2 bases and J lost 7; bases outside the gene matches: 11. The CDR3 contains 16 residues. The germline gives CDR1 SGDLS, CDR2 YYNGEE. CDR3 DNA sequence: TGTGCCAGCAGCGTCGCCGGGACAGGTATTTGGAATGAGCAGTTCTTC. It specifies CASSVAGTGIWNEQFF.

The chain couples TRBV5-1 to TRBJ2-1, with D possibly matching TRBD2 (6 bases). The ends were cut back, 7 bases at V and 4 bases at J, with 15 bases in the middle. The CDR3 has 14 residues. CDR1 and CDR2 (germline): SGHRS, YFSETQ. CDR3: CASRVQGGYNEQFF. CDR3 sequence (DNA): TGCGCCAGCCGGGTGCAGGGAGGATACAATGAGCAGTTCTTC.

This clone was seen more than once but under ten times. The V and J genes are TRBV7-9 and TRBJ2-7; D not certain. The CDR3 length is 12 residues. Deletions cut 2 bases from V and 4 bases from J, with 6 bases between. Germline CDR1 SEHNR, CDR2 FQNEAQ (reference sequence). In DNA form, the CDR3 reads TGTGCCAGCAGCTTAAATCCTTACGAGCAGTACTTC. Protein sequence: CASSLNPYEQYF.